Listed below are T cell receptor beta chains from one sample, sequenced in a study of cytomegalovirus exposure and HLA in healthy donors. The table came from immunoSEQ multiplex PCR; TCRdb's copy has only in-frame clones and leaves some out. The table has around 250,000 clones, around 80% seen once; the top ten hold around 8.3%. Sequenced input: PBMCs. These receptors all come from a woman in her fifties or sixties in good health and CMV-seropositive. Each CDR3 is given without its conserved first and last residue. Fields, in order: clone size, V gene, CDR3 protein. The size of a clone is reported for some rows only, either as once, few or many, or as a class for expanded clones.

size: NA; V: TRBV6-5; CDR3: ASSYSQGRNTEAF
size: once; V: TRBV19; CDR3: ASSSRTGGDEKLF
size: NA; V: TRBV29-1; CDR3: SVVPPGRSKGDEQF
size: NA; V: TRBV28; CDR3: ASSFGGARPHGYT
size: once; V: TRBV6-5; CDR3: ASNFGENTEAF
size: NA; V: TRBV5-1; CDR3: ASRMAQETQY
size: NA; V: TRBV7-3; CDR3: ASSLSQTGGLQY
size: NA; V: TRBV30; CDR3: AWSEGQATNEKLF
size: NA; V: TRBV2; CDR3: ASSTGQGARKLF
size: NA; V: TRBV5-1; CDR3: ASSSSSGGSYEQY
size: NA; V: TRBV4-1; CDR3: ASSQGGQRNTEAF
size: NA; V: TRBV6-5; CDR3: ASRTGSRIEAF
size: NA; V: TRBV5-6; CDR3: ASSTTGLAAKNIQY
size: NA; V: TRBV27; CDR3: ASRAAGLAGNEQY
size: NA; V: TRBV2; CDR3: ASRDTGFGETQY
size: NA; V: TRBV10-3; CDR3: AITSGTGGSEAF
size: NA; V: TRBV28; CDR3: ASSLSLYGYT